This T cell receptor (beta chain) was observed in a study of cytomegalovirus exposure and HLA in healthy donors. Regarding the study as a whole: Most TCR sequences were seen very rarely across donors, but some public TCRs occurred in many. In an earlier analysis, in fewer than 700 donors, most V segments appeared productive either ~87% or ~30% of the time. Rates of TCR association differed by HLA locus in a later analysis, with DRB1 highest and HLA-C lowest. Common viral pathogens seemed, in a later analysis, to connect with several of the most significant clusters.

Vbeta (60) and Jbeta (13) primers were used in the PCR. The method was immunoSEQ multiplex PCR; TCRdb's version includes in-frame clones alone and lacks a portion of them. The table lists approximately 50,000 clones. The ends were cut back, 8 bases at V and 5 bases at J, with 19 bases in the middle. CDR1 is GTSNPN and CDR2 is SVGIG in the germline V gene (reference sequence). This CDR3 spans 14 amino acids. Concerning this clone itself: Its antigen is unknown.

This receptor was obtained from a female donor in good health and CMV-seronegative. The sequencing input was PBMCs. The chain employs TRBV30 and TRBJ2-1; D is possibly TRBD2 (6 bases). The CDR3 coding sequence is TGTGCCGGCGGACTGGAGCGGGCCGACAATGAGCAGTTCTTC. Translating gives CAGGLERADNEQFF.